Sequencing of this T cell receptor (beta chain) was carried out in a study of CD8 T cells in Susac syndrome. V gave up 3 bases and J gave up 6 bases, with 18 bases separating them. The CDR3 contains 14 residues. Germline V gives CDR1 DFQATT, CDR2 SNEGSKA (reference sequence). Random hexamers served to reverse transcribe roughly 0.5 to 1 ug RNA. TCRdb recomputed calls from the immunoSEQ multiplex PCR reads with MiXCR, one row per CDR3 protein. Here the sample spans 330,000 or so distinct CDR3 sequences, about nine tenths being singletons. Negative isolation was applied to CD8+ and CD4+ T cells, and FACS enrichment was applied to TEMRA cells.

This receptor was identified in a human donor with multiple sclerosis. Sequencing was done on a sample of CD8+ T cells from PBMCs. The gene calls are TRBV20-1 and TRBJ2-7; weak D call: TRBD1 (5 bases). The CDR3 is CSARDISVSGEQYF. As DNA, the CDR3 is TGCAGTGCTAGGGACATTTCCGTCTCTGGCGAGCAGTACTTC.